The entry below gives a single T cell receptor beta chain sequence along with its context. The sample comes from a study of blood T cells in healthy people across ages. The sample, about 9.7 milliliters of peripheral blood, was drawn from each donor. V was shortened by 0 bases and J by 1 base, with 9 bases between the two germline ends. This CDR3 comprises 15 residues. Germline lookup yields CDR1 SEHNR and CDR2 FQNEAQ (reference sequence). Using a J-beta primer mix together with a sample-barcoded 5' primer, a second PCR was run for about 6 to 12 cycles. Each cDNA molecule, via a template-switch adaptor with 12 random nucleotides, was tagged. In TCRdb, the 5' RACE reads were re-called with MiXCR into one record per CDR3 protein. The table shows about 1,800,000 distinct CDR3 sequences, with about 28% occurring only once.

This TCR derives from a woman aged 25-40 years in good health. The sequenced material came from blood. The rearrangement uses TRBV7-9 and TRBJ1-1; D is unclear. CDR3 coding DNA: TGTGCCAGCAGCTTAGCGCTGGTAGGGAACACTGAAGCTTTCTTT. Encoded protein: CASSLALVGNTEAFF.